This TCR beta chain was captured by sequencing in a study of human T cells and chemical hapten exposure. Germline CDR1 and CDR2: LGHDT and YNNKEL (reference sequence). V trimming: 4 bases; J trimming: 2 bases; junction bases outside the gene matches: 9. This CDR3 is built from 16 residues. Single cDNA molecules in the library carried unique molecular identifiers attached during preparation. TCRdb passed the RACE reads through MiXCR, listing each CDR3 protein once. The sample has 70,000 to 90,000 distinct CDR3 sequences, about 9.4% seen once. Time point indicated: patch test 2, 6 weeks after DPC sensitization. The treatment here: therapeutic diphenylcyclopropenone sensitization with weekly scalp DPC. Participating donors were patients with alopecia, aged 18 to 70 years, considered appropriate candidates for DPC.

The sequences come from whole blood, collected in connection with sensitization to the hapten diphenylcyclopropenone (DPC). The V and J genes are TRBV3-1 and TRBJ2-7; 9 bases match TRBD2. The receptor comes from a woman between 45 and 65 years old with alopecia areata. Some clones in this sample may be carry-over from other donors' samples. The CDR3 sequence is CASSPQPAGGPYEQYF. In DNA, the CDR3 is TGTGCCAGCAGCCCGCAACCCGCGGGAGGGCCCTACGAGCAGTACTTC.